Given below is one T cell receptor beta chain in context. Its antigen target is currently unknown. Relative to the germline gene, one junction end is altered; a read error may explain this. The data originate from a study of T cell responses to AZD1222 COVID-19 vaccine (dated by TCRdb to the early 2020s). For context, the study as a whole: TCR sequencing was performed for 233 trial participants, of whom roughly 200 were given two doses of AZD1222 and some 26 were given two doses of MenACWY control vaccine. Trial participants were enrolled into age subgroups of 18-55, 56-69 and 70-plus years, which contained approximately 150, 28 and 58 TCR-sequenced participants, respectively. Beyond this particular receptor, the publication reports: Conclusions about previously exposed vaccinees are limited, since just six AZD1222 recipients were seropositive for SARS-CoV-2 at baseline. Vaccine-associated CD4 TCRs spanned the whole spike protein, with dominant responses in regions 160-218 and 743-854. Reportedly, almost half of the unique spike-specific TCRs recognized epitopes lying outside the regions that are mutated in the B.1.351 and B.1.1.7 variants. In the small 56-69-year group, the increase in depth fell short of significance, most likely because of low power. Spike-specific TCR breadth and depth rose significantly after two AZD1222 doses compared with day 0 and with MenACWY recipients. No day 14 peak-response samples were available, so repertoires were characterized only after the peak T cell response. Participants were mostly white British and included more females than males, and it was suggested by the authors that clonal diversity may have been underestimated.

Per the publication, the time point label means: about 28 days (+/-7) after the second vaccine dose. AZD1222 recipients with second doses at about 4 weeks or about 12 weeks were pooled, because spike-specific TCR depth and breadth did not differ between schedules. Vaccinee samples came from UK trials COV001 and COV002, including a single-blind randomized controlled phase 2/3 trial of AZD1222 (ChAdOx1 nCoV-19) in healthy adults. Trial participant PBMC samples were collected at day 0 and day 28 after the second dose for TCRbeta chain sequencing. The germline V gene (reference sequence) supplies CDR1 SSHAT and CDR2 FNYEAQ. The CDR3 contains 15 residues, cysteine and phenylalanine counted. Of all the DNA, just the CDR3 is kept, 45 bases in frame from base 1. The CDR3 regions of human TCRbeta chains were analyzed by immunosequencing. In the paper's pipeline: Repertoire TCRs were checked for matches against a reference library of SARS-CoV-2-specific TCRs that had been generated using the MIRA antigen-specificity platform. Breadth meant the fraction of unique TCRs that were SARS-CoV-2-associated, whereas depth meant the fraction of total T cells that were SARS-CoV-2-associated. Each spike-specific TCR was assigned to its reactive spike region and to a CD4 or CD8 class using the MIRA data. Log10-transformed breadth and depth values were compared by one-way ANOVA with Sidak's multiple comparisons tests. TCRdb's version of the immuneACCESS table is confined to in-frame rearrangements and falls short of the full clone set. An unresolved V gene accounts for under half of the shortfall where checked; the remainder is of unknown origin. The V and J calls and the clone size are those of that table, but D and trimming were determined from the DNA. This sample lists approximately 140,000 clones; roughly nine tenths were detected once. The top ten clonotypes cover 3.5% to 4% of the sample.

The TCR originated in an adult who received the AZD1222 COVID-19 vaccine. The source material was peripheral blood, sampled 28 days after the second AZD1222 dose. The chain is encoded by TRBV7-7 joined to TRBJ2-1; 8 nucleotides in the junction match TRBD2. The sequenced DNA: TGTGCTAGCAGCCCTGGACTAGCCGCCGACAATGAGCAGTTCTTC. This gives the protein CASSPGLAADNEQFF. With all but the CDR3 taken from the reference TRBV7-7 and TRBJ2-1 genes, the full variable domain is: GAGVSQSPRYKVTKRGQDVTLRCDPISSHATLYWYQQALGQGPEFLTYFNYEAQPDKSGLPSDRFSAERPEGSISTLTIQRTEQRDSAMYRCASSPGLAADNEQFFGPGTRLTVL.